This TCR beta chain was captured in a study of CD8+ T cells in alopecia areata. Study in general: Treated patients took oral tofacitinib at 5 to 10 mg twice daily. Study results and limitations: Under tofacitinib, numerous expanded lesional clonotypes remained detectable in scalp and blood. Sharing of TCR sequences between patients (possibly for HLA-related reasons) was less clear than in mice.

Extracted RNA was reverse transcribed into cDNA, the sequencing template. TCRdb's copy holds only in-frame clones and misses some; the assay was immunoSEQ multiplex PCR. The sample carries approximately 200,000 clones, approximately 60% recorded once. As concerns this clone: Its specificity is not known.

Sample treatment: oral pan-JAK inhibitor, 5-10 mg twice daily. Alopecia areata patients provided lesional scalp punch biopsies and peripheral blood, both collected for the study. Germline-derived CDR1 and CDR2 are LGHNA and YNFKEQ. The V segment lost 2 bases and the J segment 6 bases; nucleotides outside the gene matches: 5. The CDR3 sequence is 14 residues long. This rearrangement joins TRBV4-2 to TRBJ1-2; 8 bases line up with TRBD1. Specimen: CD4+ T cells sorted from blood, collected at week 4, from a patient treated with tofacitinib. The clonotype comes from a human donor with alopecia areata. Here the CDR3 DNA reads TGTGCCAGCAGCCAACCGGACAGGGAAGATGGCTACACCTTC. Its protein is CASSQPDREDGYTF.